The sequence of this T cell receptor (beta chain) was determined in a study of shared clonotypes between healthy human individuals. General observations from the study: Clonotype sharing among donors, it was expected, would be affected by sequencing depth.

With V trimmed by 4 bases and J by 0 bases, 5 bases remained unmatched. The CDR3 length is 15 residues. Germline CDR1 reads SGHDN; CDR2 reads FVKESK. Using 200 ng DNA, approximately 30,000 T cell genomes, the sorted-subset replicate PCRs were run. Sequencing used immunoSEQ multiplex PCR; TCRdb keeps in-frame clones, though not all of them. The sample records some 2.1 million clones, roughly 94% being singletons. Regarding this clone: Its specificity is not known.

The source material was naive CD4+ T cells sorted from blood. As for subset: CD45RA+ positively selected. The chain is built from TRBV14 and TRBJ1-2; TRBD1 agrees at 7 bases. The clonotype originates from a man aged 18-30 years in good health. Here the CDR3 DNA reads TGTGCCAGCAGCCGGGACAGACTAGCTAACTATGGCTACACCTTC. This gives the protein CASSRDRLANYGYTF. The whole variable domain, remainder taken from reference TRBV14 and TRBJ1-2, is EAGVTQFPSHSVIEKGQTVTLRCDPISGHDNLYWYRRVMGKEIKFLLHFVKESKQDESGMPNNRFLAERTGGTYSTLKVQPAELEDSGVYFCASSRDRLANYGYTFGSGTRLTVV.